Following are 5 T cell receptor beta chains from one sample sequenced in a study of cytomegalovirus exposure and HLA in healthy donors. Repertoires were generated with immunoSEQ multiplex PCR, while TCRdb's copy carries only in-frame clones and drops some. The sample carries 110,000 to 150,000 clones, over 80% recorded once. The sample comprised PBMCs. The receptors originated from a woman aged 25-40 years in good health and CMV-seropositive.

The gene calls are TRBV15 and TRBJ2-2; a possible D gene is TRBD1 (5 bases). Per germline, CDR1 LNHNV and CDR2 YYDKDF (reference sequence). CDR3 size: 14 residues. Trimming took off 9 bases at V and 6 bases at J, with 17 bases between the two ends. The CDR3 reads CATVDSLAAGELFF. The CDR3 nucleotides are TGTGCCACGGTTGACAGCCTGGCGGCCGGGGAGCTGTTTTTT. Filled out from reference TRBV15 and TRBJ2-2, the complete variable domain reads DAMVIQNPRYQVTQFGKPVTLSCSQTLNHNVMYWYQQKSSQAPKLLFHYYDKDFNNEADTPDNFQSRRPNTSFCFLDIRSPGLGDTAMYLCATVDSLAAGELFFGEGSRLTVL.

This clone was seen just once. The V and J genes are TRBV2 and TRBJ2-3, with 9 bases aligning to TRBD2. Germline V CDR1 and CDR2: SNHLY, FYNNEI. The CDR3 totals 14 residues. V shed 6 bases and J 4 bases; nucleotides not matched to a gene: 5. CDR3 protein: CASRAREGSDTQYF. The DNA for the CDR3 is TGTGCCAGCAGGGCGCGGGAGGGCTCAGATACGCAGTATTTT.

The rearrangement links TRBV6-6 to TRBJ2-1; 9 bases fit TRBD1. Losses at the gene ends were 0 bases for V and 4 bases for J; bases not matched to a gene: 4. The CDR3 has 16 residues. Germline CDR1 reads MNHNY; CDR2 reads SVGAGI (reference sequence). The chain's CDR3 is CASSYSGTGIYNEQFF. The CDR3, as DNA: TGTGCCAGCAGTTACTCGGGGACAGGGATATACAATGAGCAGTTCTTC.

The gene calls are TRBV6-6 and TRBJ2-2, with no clear D. Trimming left V 2 bases short and J 6 bases short, with 7 bases between. CDR3 length: 13 amino acids. CDR1 is MNHNY, CDR2 SVGAGI, per germline (reference sequence). CDR3 sequence: CASSYGPAGELFF. CDR3 nucleotides: TGTGCCAGCAGTTACGGCCCCGCCGGGGAGCTGTTTTTT.

J is TRBJ1-3 and V is TRBV2; weak D call: TRBD1 (5 bases). CDR1 is SNHLY and CDR2 is FYNNEI in the germline V gene. The CDR3 runs to 17 residues. Trimming left V 4 bases short and J 3 bases short, with 19 bases between. CDR3 DNA sequence: TGTGCCAGCAGTGTTCTAGGGCAGGGATTATTTGGAAACACCATATATTTT. This translates into CASSVLGQGLFGNTIYF. The complete variable domain, with remaining parts taken from reference TRBV2 and TRBJ1-3, reads EPEVTQTPSHQVTQMGQEVILRCVPISNHLYFYWYRQILGQKVEFLVSFYNNEISEKSEIFDDQFSVERPDGSNFTLKIRSTKLEDSAMYFCASSVLGQGLFGNTIYFGEGSWLTVV.